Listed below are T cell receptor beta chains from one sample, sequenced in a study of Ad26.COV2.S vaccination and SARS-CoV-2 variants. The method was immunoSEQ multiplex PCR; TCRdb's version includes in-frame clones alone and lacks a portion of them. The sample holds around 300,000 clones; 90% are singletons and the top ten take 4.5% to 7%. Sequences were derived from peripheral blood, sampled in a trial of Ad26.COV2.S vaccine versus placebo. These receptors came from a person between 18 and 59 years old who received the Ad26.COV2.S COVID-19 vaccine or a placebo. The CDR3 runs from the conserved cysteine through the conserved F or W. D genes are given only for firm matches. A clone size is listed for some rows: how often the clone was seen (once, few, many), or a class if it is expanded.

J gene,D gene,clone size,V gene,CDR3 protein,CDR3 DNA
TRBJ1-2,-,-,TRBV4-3,CASSPQQGDYGYTF,TGCGCCAGCAGTCCTCAACAGGGAGACTATGGCTACACCTTC
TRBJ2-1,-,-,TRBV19,CASSLGGGFEQFF,TGTGCCAGTAGTCTTGGGGGGGGCTTTGAGCAGTTCTTC
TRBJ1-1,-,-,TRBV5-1,CASSQGGNTEAFF,TGCGCCAGCAGCCAAGGGGGGAACACTGAAGCTTTCTTT
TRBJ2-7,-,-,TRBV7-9,CASSLPATYEQYF,TGTGCCAGCAGCTTACCGGCCACGTACGAGCAGTACTTC
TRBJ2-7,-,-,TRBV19,CASSVRTGYSYEQYF,TGTGCCAGTAGTGTCAGAACAGGGTACTCATACGAGCAGTACTTC
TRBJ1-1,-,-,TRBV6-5,CASKEGGWTEAFF,TGTGCCAGCAAAGAGGGAGGGTGGACTGAAGCTTTCTTT
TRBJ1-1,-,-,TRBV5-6,CASSLGGEAFF,TGTGCCAGCAGCTTGGGAGGTGAAGCTTTCTTT
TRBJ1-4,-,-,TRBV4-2,CASSPESGEKLFF,TGTGCCAGCAGCCCCGAGAGTGGGGAAAAACTGTTTTTT
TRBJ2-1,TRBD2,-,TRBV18,CASSKSGAEQFF,TGTGCCAGCTCAAAGAGCGGGGCTGAGCAGTTCTTC
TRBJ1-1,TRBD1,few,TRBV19,CASSGLTGTNTEAFF,TGTGCCAGTAGTGGACTGACAGGGACGAACACTGAAGCTTTCTTT
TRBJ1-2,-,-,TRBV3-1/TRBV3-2,CASSHPVEVSERNPGYTF,TGTGCCAGCAGCCATCCCGTTGAAGTATCGGAAAGGAACCCCGGCTACACCTTC
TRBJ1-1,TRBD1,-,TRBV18,CASSRQGVNTEAFF,TGTGCCAGCTCAAGACAGGGGGTGAACACTGAAGCTTTCTTT
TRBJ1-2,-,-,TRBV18,CASSPPGGRAYGYTF,TGTGCCAGCTCACCACCCGGGGGTAGGGCCTATGGCTACACCTTC
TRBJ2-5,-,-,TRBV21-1,CASRPPSGAPQETQYF,TGTGCCAGCAGACCCCCCAGCGGGGCCCCCCAAGAGACCCAGTACTTC
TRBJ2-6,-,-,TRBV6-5,CASSSVKSGANVLTF,TGTGCCAGCAGCTCAGTTAAATCTGGGGCCAACGTCCTGACTTTC
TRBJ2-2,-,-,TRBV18,CASSLTFNTPNTGELFF,TGTGCCAGCTCACTCACTTTTAATACACCGAACACCGGGGAGCTGTTTTTT
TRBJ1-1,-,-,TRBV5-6,CASSLRLSQGENTEAFF,TGTGCCAGCAGCTTGAGATTGTCTCAGGGTGAGAACACTGAAGCTTTCTTT
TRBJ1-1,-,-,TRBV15,CATSRDLEKAFF,TGTGCCACCAGCAGAGATTTGGAGAAAGCTTTCTTT
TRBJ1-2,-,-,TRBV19,CASSLGPTVYYGYTF,TGTGCCAGTAGCCTTGGTCCCACAGTCTACTATGGCTACACCTTC
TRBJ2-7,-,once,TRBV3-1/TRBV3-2,CASSRLKELEEQYF,TGTGCCAGCAGCCGGCTTAAGGAACTAGAGGAGCAGTACTTC
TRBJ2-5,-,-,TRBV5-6,CASSYRDAQETQYF,TGTGCCAGCAGCTACCGGGACGCCCAAGAGACCCAGTACTTC
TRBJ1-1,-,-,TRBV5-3,CARSPGHLSLLNTEAFF,TGTGCCAGAAGCCCGGGACACCTCAGCCTTTTGAACACTGAAGCTTTCTTT
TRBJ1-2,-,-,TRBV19,CASNLGGAYGYTF,TGTGCCAGTAATCTAGGGGGGGCCTATGGCTACACCTTC
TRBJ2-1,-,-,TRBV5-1,CASSSAGGYNEQFF,TGCGCCAGCAGCTCGGCAGGCGGGTACAATGAGCAGTTCTTC
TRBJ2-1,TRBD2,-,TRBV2,CASSDTGTSGGDAYNEQFF,TGTGCCAGCAGTGACACCGGGACTAGCGGGGGGGATGCCTACAATGAGCAGTTCTTC
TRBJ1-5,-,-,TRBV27,CASSPTLYSNQPQHF,TGTGCCAGCAGTCCGACCTTATATAGCAATCAGCCCCAGCATTTT
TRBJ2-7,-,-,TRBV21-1,CASSNGGQGDSYEQYF,TGTGCCAGCAGCAATGGCGGACAGGGCGATTCCTACGAGCAGTACTTC
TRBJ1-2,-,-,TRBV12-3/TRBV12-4,CASSFSWGGYTF,TGTGCCAGCAGTTTTAGTTGGGGGGGCTACACCTTC
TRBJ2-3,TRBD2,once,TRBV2,CASSGGLAGVLSSTDTQYF,TGTGCCAGCAGTGGAGGACTAGCGGGAGTTCTGTCTAGCACAGATACGCAGTATTTT
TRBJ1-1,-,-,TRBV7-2,CASSLFVSPEAFF,TGTGCCAGCAGCTTATTTGTCAGCCCTGAAGCTTTCTTT
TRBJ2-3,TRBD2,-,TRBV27,CASSLSSREVRTDTQYF,TGTGCCAGCAGTTTATCGAGTCGGGAGGTTCGCACAGATACGCAGTATTTT
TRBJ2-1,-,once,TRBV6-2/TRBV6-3,CASSWIPAGRYNEQFF,TGTGCCAGCAGTTGGATACCCGCAGGACGTTACAATGAGCAGTTCTTC
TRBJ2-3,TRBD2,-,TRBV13,CASSSLGGIADTQYF,TGTGCCAGCAGCTCCCTGGGGGGGATAGCAGATACGCAGTATTTT
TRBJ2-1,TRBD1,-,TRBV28,CASSKTGGGYNEQFF,TGTGCCAGCAGTAAAACAGGGGGCGGCTACAATGAGCAGTTCTTC
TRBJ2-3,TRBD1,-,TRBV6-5,CASSYGQGGSDTQYF,TGTGCCAGCAGTTATGGACAGGGCGGGTCAGATACGCAGTATTTT
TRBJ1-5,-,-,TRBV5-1,CASSFGDNQPQHF,TGCGCCAGCAGCTTCGGGGATAATCAGCCCCAGCATTTT
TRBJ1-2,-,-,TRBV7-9,CASSFPTNYGYTF,TGTGCCAGCAGCTTCCCCACTAACTATGGCTACACCTTC
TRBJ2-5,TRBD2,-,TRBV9,CASSVERGEGETQYF,TGTGCCAGCAGCGTAGAGCGGGGTGAGGGGGAGACCCAGTACTTC
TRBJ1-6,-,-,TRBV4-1,CASSPAPEDSPLHF,TGCGCCAGCTCCCCCGCCCCGGAGGATTCACCCCTCCACTTT
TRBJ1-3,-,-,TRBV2,CASPPPDSNLDTIYF,TGTGCCAGCCCCCCACCGGACAGTAACCTTGACACCATATATTTT
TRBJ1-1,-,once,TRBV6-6,CASRPQPGGTEAFF,TGTGCCAGCAGACCGCAGCCGGGAGGCACTGAAGCTTTCTTT
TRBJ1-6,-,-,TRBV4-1,CASSQDGAQYYNSPLHF,TGCGCCAGCAGCCAAGATGGGGCGCAGTACTATAATTCACCCCTCCACTTT